One and the same sample provided the 14 T cell receptor beta chains below, sequenced in a study of T cells in Graves' hyperthyroidism and ophthalmopathy. Amplified TCR beta CDR3 regions derived from RNA transcripts. Primed by the HTBI set, a first-round RT-PCR was run on the TCR CDR3. TCRdb redid the calling of the multiplex PCR reads with MiXCR, one entry per CDR3 protein. The sample contains roughly 330,000 distinct CDR3 sequences, around 17% of which appear only once. Specimen: blood. These receptor sequences come from a man aged 25 to 40 with Graves' hyperthyroidism.

This clonotype has a handful of counts. The rearrangement uses TRBV16 and TRBJ1-6, with TRBD1 matching over 10 bases. The CDR3 length is 14 residues. Trimming at V came to 5 bases and at J to 7 bases, leaving 2 bases not matched to a gene. CDR1 and CDR2 from the germline V gene are KGHSY and FQNENV. Here the CDR3 reads CASSDRGLNSPLHF. The CDR3 DNA reads as TGTGCCAGCAGCGACAGGGGGCTAAATTCACCCCTCCACTTT.

In this sample, this clonotype turned up a few times. The chain carries TRBV19 and TRBJ2-5, with D perhaps matching TRBD2 (5 bases). The CDR3 is made up of 17 amino acids. In germline, CDR1 is LNHDA, CDR2 SQIVND (reference sequence). V lost 1 base, J lost 5 bases, and 20 bases lay in between. The CDR3: CASSIGQAGSRRETQYF. CDR3 in DNA: TGTGCCAGTAGTATAGGTCAGGCAGGTTCGAGGAGGGAGACCCAGTACTTC.

This rearrangement joins TRBV5-1 to TRBJ1-1, with 9 positions matching TRBD1. Germline assignment: CDR1 SGHRS and CDR2 YFSETQ. The CDR3 sequence is 16 residues long. V gave up 2 bases and J gave up 1 base; unmatched junction bases: 6. The CDR3 region is CASSFTGGGKNTEAFF. As DNA, the CDR3 is TGCGCCAGCAGCTTTACAGGGGGCGGCAAGAACACTGAAGCTTTCTTT.

The sample holds many counts of this clonotype. J is TRBJ2-3 and V is TRBV20-1; 10 bases are a match to TRBD2. The CDR3 loop spans 14 amino acids. Losses at the gene ends were 2 bases for V and 9 bases for J; bases not matched to a gene: 8. The germline V gene encodes CDR1 DFQATT and CDR2 SNEGSKA (reference sequence). The CDR3 protein is CSARQSGGGWTQYF. The CDR3, as DNA: TGCAGTGCTAGACAAAGCGGGGGGGGGTGGACGCAGTATTTT.

The sample holds a few counts of this clonotype. V and J are TRBV27 and TRBJ2-1, with TRBD2 identical over 8 bases. Germline lookup yields CDR1 MNHEY and CDR2 SMNVEV (reference sequence). The CDR3 is made up of 14 amino acids. J was trimmed by 7 bases and V by 3 bases; bases with no gene match: 5. The CDR3 DNA reads as TGTGCCAGCAGTTTTGGGCTAGCGGGTAATGAGCAGTTCTTC. It encodes CASSFGLAGNEQFF.

This clonotype was observed many times. The chain joins TRBV6-1 to TRBJ1-5, with TRBD1 identical over 9 bases. This CDR3 spans 15 amino acids. Trimming removed 4 bases from V and 7 bases from J; junction bases left unmatched: 8. The germline CDR1 and CDR2 sequences are MNHNS and SASEGT. This CDR3 reads CASSAPGTGLQPQHF. In nucleotides, the CDR3 is TGTGCCAGCAGTGCGCCTGGGACAGGGTTACAGCCCCAGCATTTT.

This clonotype was seen more than once but under ten times. A much larger clonotype is one base distant, so this may be a read error. J is TRBJ2-3 and V is TRBV14; D possibly uses TRBD1 or TRBD2 (5 bases each). The germline V and J ends were trimmed by 4 bases and 7 bases, with 6 bases remaining between them. The CDR3 is 11 residues long. In germline, CDR1 is SGHDN, CDR2 FVKESK. The CDR3 DNA reads as TGTGCCAGCAGCCCGGGGCATACGCAGTATTTT. It codes for CASSPGHTQYF.

This clonotype has ten or more counts. The chain has TRBV5-1 and TRBJ1-4; D is perhaps TRBD1 (6 bases). CDR1 and CDR2 from the germline V gene are SGHRS and YFSETQ. The CDR3 length is 13 residues. Trimming shortened V by 3 bases and J by 10 bases, and 13 bases separated the two germline ends. The CDR3 DNA follows: TGCGCCAGCAGCTCGGACAGCTGGGGAAAACTGTTTTTT. Its translation is CASSSDSWGKLFF.

The chain recombines TRBV27 with TRBJ2-2, with D unclear. Germline V gene lookup returns CDR1 MNHEY and CDR2 SMNVEV (reference sequence). The CDR3 length is 15 residues. V was pared by 3 bases and J by 4 bases, with 12 bases between. The CDR3 DNA sequence: TGTGCCAGCAGTTTGGTTCGGGTATCCACCGGGGAGCTGTTTTTT. This gives the protein CASSLVRVSTGELFF.

The gene calls are TRBV28 and TRBJ2-7, with D tentatively TRBD1 (5 bases). CDR3 length: 13 amino acids. CDR1 is MDHEN, CDR2 SYDVKM, per germline. Trimming removed 5 bases from V and 2 bases from J, with 10 bases in between. Here the CDR3 reads CASSHDRTYEQYF. CDR3 nucleotides: TGTGCCAGCAGTCACGACAGAACCTACGAGCAGTACTTC. Supplemented by reference TRBV28 and TRBJ2-7, the full variable domain reads DVKVTQSSRYLVKRTGEKVFLECVQDMDHENMFWYRQDPGLGLRLIYFSYDVKMKEKGDIPEGYSVSREKKERFSLILESASTNQTSMYLCASSHDRTYEQYFGPGTRLTVT.

This clonotype was seen more than once but under ten times. The chain couples TRBV5-1 to TRBJ2-7; possibly TRBD2 for D (5 bases). Germline assignment: CDR1 SGHRS and CDR2 YFSETQ. The CDR3 spans 13 residues. V dropped 4 bases and J dropped 6 bases, with 14 bases sitting between them. CDR3 DNA: TGCGCCAGCAGCACGGGTCGGGATGGCGAGCAGTACTTC. Its translation is CASSTGRDGEQYF.

This clonotype occurred many times. The chain is built from TRBV5-1 and TRBJ1-1; maybe TRBD1 (5 bases). Trimming cost V 4 bases and J 1 base, with 11 bases left between them. The CDR3 runs to 14 residues. CDR1 and CDR2 from the germline V gene are SGHRS and YFSETQ. The CDR3 is CASSPRAANTEAFF. CDR3 bases: TGCGCCAGCAGCCCCAGGGCGGCGAACACTGAAGCTTTCTTT.

At least ten counts were recorded for this clonotype. The CDR3 here is CASGNRENQPQHF. The DNA for the CDR3 is TGTGCCAGCGGGAACAGGGAAAATCAGCCCCAGCATTTT. The genes are TRBV2 and TRBJ1-5; D perhaps matches TRBD1 (6 bases). CDR3 length equals 13 residues. The V and J ends lost 8 bases and 4 bases respectively, with 12 bases between them. Germline lookup yields CDR1 SNHLY and CDR2 FYNNEI.

This clonotype was seen ten or more times. The rearrangement uses TRBV18 and TRBJ1-2; D unclear. This CDR3 spans 14 amino acids. Looked up from germline, CDR1 is KGHSH and CDR2 is LQKENI. The V gene lost 3 bases and the J gene lost 3 bases, with 11 bases spanning the gap. The CDR3 nucleotides read TGTGCCAGCTCACCGGTGGTTTCGGACTATGGCTACACCTTC. Protein product: CASSPVVSDYGYTF.